This TCR beta chain was recorded in a study of blood T cells in healthy people across ages. Findings and caveats of the study: Considered underestimates were the diversity estimates obtained from one million T cells.

The CDR3 spans 16 residues. Germline V gene lookup returns CDR1 MNHNS and CDR2 SASEGT. V was cut by 7 bases and J by 2 bases, with 21 bases left in between. Through a sample-barcoded 5' primer and a J-beta primer mix, a second PCR was run for about 6 to 11 cycles. MiXCR, applied by TCRdb to the 5' RACE reads, yields one record per CDR3 protein. The sample includes approximately 600,000 distinct CDR3 sequences, under 65% of them seen just once. On this clonotype itself: Antigen unknown.

The rearrangement uses TRBV6-1 and TRBJ2-7, with D perhaps matching TRBD2 (7 bases). This sequence originates from a man aged 55-75 years in good health. What was sequenced was blood. CDR3 bases: TGTGCCAGCACCACCGGGGGGTGGACAGTCACCTACGAGCAGTACTTC. It encodes CASTTGGWTVTYEQYF.